The clone carrying this TCR beta chain was found a few times. This sample was taken from a study of response to subunit inactivated influenza vaccine. TCRdb recomputed calls from the RT-PCR reads with MiXCR, one row per CDR3 protein. The repertoire includes about 540,000 distinct CDR3 sequences, approximately 20% of them detected once, and about 2.8% sits in the top ten. The germline V gene has CDR1 LNHNV and CDR2 YYDKDF (reference sequence). The CDR3 extends over 16 amino acids. Between the trimmed V and J ends, which lost 0 bases and 5 bases, there was a span of 17 bases. This sample was shared with a second study, whose subject was T cells expressing NK-cell markers. This second study says: What made the TCR beta cDNA was 5'RACE template switching with UMIs.

This receptor was taken from a man aged 50-59 years who received an inactivated influenza vaccine. The input for sequencing was CD4+ T cells sorted from PBMCs, taken 11 to 12 days after vaccination. This chain connects TRBV15 to TRBJ2-7, with D possibly matching TRBD2 (6 bases). CDR3 in DNA: TGTGCCACCAGCAGAGATCAGCAGCGGGCTTTTGACGAGCAGTACTTC. Translated, it gives CATSRDQQRAFDEQYF.